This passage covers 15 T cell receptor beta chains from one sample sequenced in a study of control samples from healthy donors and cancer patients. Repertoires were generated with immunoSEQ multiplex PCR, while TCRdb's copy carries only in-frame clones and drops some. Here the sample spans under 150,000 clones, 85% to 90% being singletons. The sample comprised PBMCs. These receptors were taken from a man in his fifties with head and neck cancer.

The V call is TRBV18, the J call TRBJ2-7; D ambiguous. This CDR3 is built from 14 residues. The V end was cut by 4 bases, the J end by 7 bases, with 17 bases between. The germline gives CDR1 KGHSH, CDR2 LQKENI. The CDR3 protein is CASSLGDSLGEQYF. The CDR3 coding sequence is TGTGCCAGCTCACTAGGCGATTCCTTAGGTGAGCAGTACTTC.

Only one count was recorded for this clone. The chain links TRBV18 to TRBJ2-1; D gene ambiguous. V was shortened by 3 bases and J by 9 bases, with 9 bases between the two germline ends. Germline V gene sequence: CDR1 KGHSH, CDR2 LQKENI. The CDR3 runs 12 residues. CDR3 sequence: CASSPGSGEQFF. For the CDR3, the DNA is TGTGCCAGCTCACCCGGATCCGGTGAGCAGTTCTTC.

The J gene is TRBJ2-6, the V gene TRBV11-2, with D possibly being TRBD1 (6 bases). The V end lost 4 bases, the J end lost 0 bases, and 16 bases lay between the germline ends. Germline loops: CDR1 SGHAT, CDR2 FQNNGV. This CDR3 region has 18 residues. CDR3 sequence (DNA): TGTGCCAGCAGCTGGGGGCAGGGGATCCGCTCTGGGGCCAACGTCCTGACTTTC. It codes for CASSWGQGIRSGANVLTF. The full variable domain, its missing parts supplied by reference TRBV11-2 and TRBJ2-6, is EAGVAQSPRYKIIEKRQSVAFWCNPISGHATLYWYQQILGQGPKLLIQFQNNGVVDDSQLPKDRFSAERLKGVDSTLKIQPAKLEDSAVYLCASSWGQGIRSGANVLTFGAGSRLTVL.

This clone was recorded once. In nucleotides, the CDR3 is TGTGCCAGCAGTGGAAAACTAGCCTACAATGAGCAGTTCTTC. The encoded protein is CASSGKLAYNEQFF. The chain employs TRBV2 and TRBJ2-1, with D maybe TRBD2 (5 bases). The length of the CDR3 is 14 residues. CDR1 and CDR2 (germline): SNHLY, FYNNEI. V was pared by 4 bases and J by 2 bases, with 9 bases between.

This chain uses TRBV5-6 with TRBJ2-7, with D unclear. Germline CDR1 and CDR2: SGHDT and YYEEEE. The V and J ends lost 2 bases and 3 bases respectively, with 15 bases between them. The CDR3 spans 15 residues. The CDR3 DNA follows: TGTGCCAGCAGCTTCGACTCCAACCGCCTCTACGAGCAGTACTTC. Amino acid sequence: CASSFDSNRLYEQYF.

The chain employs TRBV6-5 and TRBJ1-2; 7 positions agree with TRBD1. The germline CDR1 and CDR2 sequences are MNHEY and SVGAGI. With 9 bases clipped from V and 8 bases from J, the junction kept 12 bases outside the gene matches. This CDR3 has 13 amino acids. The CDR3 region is CASTTGPREGYTF. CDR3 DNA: TGTGCCAGTACGACAGGGCCTCGGGAGGGCTACACCTTC.

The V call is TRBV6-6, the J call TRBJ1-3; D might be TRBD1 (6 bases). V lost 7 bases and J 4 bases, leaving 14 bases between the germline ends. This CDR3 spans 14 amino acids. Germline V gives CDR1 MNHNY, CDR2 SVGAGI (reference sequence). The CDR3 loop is CASNPDRRGNTIYF. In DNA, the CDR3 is TGTGCCAGCAACCCGGACAGACGCGGAAACACCATATATTTT.

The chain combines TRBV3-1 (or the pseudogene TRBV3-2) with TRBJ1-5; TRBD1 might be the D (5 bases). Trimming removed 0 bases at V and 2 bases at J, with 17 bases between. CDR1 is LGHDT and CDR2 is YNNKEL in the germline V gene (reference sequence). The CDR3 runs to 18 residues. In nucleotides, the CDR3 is TGTGCCAGCAGCCAAGAGTCGCAGGGAATAGTGGGCAATCAGCCCCAGCATTTT. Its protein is CASSQESQGIVGNQPQHF.

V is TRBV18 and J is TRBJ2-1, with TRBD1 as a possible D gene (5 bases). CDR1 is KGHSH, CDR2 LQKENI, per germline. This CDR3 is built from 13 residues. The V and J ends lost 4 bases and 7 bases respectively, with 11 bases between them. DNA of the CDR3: TGTGCCAGCTCACTCGGCAGGGCAAATGAGCAGTTCTTC. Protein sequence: CASSLGRANEQFF.

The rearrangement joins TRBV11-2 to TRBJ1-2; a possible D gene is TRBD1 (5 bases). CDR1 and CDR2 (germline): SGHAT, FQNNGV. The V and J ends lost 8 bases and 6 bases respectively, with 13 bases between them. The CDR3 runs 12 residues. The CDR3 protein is CASGDGQHGYTF. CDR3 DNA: TGTGCCAGCGGGGACGGCCAACATGGCTACACCTTC.

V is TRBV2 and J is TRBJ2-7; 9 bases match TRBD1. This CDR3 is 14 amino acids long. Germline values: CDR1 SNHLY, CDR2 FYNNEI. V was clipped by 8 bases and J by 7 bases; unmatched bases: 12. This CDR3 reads CASSPGTGPREQYF. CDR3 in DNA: TGTGCCAGCTCCCCCGGGACAGGGCCTCGGGAGCAGTACTTC. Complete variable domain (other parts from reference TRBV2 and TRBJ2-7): EPEVTQTPSHQVTQMGQEVILRCVPISNHLYFYWYRQILGQKVEFLVSFYNNEISEKSEIFDDQFSVERPDGSNFTLKIRSTKLEDSAMYFCASSPGTGPREQYFGPGTRLTVT.

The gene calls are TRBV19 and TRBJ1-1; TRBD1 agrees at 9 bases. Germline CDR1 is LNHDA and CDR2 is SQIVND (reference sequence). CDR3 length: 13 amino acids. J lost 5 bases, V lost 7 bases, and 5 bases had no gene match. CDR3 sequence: CASTATGGTEAFF. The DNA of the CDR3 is TGTGCCAGTACCGCGACAGGGGGAACTGAAGCTTTCTTT.

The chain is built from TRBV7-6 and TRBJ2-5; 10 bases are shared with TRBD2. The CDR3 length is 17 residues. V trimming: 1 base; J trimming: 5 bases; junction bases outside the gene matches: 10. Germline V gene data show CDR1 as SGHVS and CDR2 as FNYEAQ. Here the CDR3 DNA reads TGTGCCAGCAGCTTAGTGGCTAGCGGGAGCTTGGTGGAGACCCAGTACTTC. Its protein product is CASSLVASGSLVETQYF.

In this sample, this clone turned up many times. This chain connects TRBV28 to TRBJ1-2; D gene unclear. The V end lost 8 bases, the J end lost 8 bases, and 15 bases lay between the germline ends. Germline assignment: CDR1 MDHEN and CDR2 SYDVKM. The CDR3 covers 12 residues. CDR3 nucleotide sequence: TGTGCCAGCGCCGGTCCGGGCCCAGGCTACACCTTC. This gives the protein CASAGPGPGYTF.

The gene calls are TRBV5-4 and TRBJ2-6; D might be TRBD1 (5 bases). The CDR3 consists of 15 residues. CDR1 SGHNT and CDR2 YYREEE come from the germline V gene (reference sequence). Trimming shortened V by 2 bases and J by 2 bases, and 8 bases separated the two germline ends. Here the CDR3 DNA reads TGTGCCAGCAGCTTAGGGGCGACTGGGGCCAACGTCCTGACTTTC. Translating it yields CASSLGATGANVLTF.